The rows below give T cell receptor beta chains drawn from one sample of a study of beta chain features in type 1 diabetes. Profiled with immunoSEQ multiplex PCR; TCRdb holds only in-frame clones, not every one. The sample contains roughly 610,000 clones, less than 20% of which appear only once. The sequencing sample was made of naive CD4+ T cells from blood. These receptor sequences come from a man younger than 30 in good health. CDR3s include the opening cysteine and the closing phenylalanine or tryptophan. D genes are given only for firm matches. Clone size is shown for a subset of rows, as once, few, many or a class of expanded clone.

J gene | D gene | V gene | clone size | CDR3 DNA | CDR3 protein
TRBJ1-2 | . | TRBV9 | . | TGTGCCAGCAGCGTACATCAGGAGAACTATGGCTACACCTTC | CASSVHQENYGYTF
TRBJ1-5 | . | TRBV5-8 | . | TGTGCCAGCAGCTTTAAAAATCAGCCCCAGCATTTT | CASSFKNQPQHF
TRBJ2-2 | TRBD1 | TRBV10-3 | few | TGTGCCATCGGGGGACAGGGATCGACCGGGGAGCTGTTTTTT | CAIGGQGSTGELFF
TRBJ2-1 | TRBD2 | TRBV18 | few | TGTGCCAGCTCACCCCCAGCGGGAGTCTCCTACAATGAGCAGTTCTTC | CASSPPAGVSYNEQFF
TRBJ2-1 | . | TRBV4-3 | . | TGCGCCAGCAGCCAACAGGGGCCGTCCTACAATGAGCAGTTCTTC | CASSQQGPSYNEQFF
TRBJ2-1 | TRBD2 | TRBV7-8 | . | TGTGCCAGCAGCCTATCTAGCGGGAGCCTCTCCTACAATGAGCAGTTCTTC | CASSLSSGSLSYNEQFF
TRBJ1-5 | . | TRBV30 | few | TGTGCCTGGAGCCAGGGCGGCAATCAGCCCCAGCATTTT | CAWSQGGNQPQHF
TRBJ2-7 | TRBD2 | TRBV30 | few | TGTGCCTGGAGAGAAAGAGTTCTAGCGGGGGGGTACTACGAGCAGTACTTC | CAWRERVLAGGYYEQYF
TRBJ2-1 | . | TRBV7-2 | . | TGTGCCAGCAGCTTAGGGGGCCAAGGATCCTACAATGAGCAGTTCTTC | CASSLGGQGSYNEQFF
TRBJ2-5 | . | TRBV25-1 | few | TGTGCCAGCAGTGAGGGGGGGCGGATAGAGACCCAGTACTTC | CASSEGGRIETQYF
TRBJ2-7 | TRBD2 | TRBV4-1 | . | TGCGCCAGCAGGGGACTAGCGGGTTACGAGCAGTACTTC | CASRGLAGYEQYF
TRBJ1-1 | . | TRBV7-6 | few | TGTGCCAGCAGCTCCCGATCCACTGAAGCTTTCTTT | CASSSRSTEAFF
TRBJ1-6 | . | TRBV7-2 | few | TGTGCCAGCCGGTTCTCCTATAATTCACCCCTCCACTTT | CASRFSYNSPLHF
TRBJ2-5 | TRBD2 | TRBV28 | . | TGTGCCAGCAGCCTAGCGGGGGGCCCGGGGAGGGACCAGTACTTC | CASSLAGGPGRDQYF
TRBJ1-1 | TRBD1 | TRBV9 | few | TGTGCCAGCAGCGTAGTAGGCAGGGGGGACACTGAAGCTTTCTTT | CASSVVGRGDTEAFF
TRBJ2-1 | TRBD2 | TRBV20-1 | few | TGCAGTGCTCCTACCGGGACTAGCGACTTCTTC | CSAPTGTSDFF
TRBJ1-2 | TRBD1 | TRBV25-1 | few | TGTGCCAGCAGTGAATCGGTGGGGACAGACACGGGTGGCTACACCTTC | CASSESVGTDTGGYTF
TRBJ2-2 | TRBD1 | TRBV7-2 | . | TGTGCCAGCAGCACCCACCTGGGGGACAGGGATGTGCCCGGGGAGCTGTTTTTT | CASSTHLGDRDVPGELFF
TRBJ1-1 | . | TRBV7-9 | few | TGTGCCAGCAGCTTAGTCGCAGATGAAGCTTTCTTT | CASSLVADEAFF
TRBJ1-2 | TRBD1 | TRBV7-9 | few | TGTGCCAGCAGCTTTCAACAGGGGGTTGTCTACACCTTC | CASSFQQGVVYTF
TRBJ2-3 | . | TRBV28 | . | TGTGCCAGCAGTTCCTGGGTCTCGAGCACAGATACGCAGTATTTT | CASSSWVSSTDTQYF
TRBJ1-5 | TRBD1 | TRBV19 | . | TGTGCCAGTAGTATAAGTCAGGGGGCCTCTCAGCCCCAGCATTTT | CASSISQGASQPQHF
TRBJ2-7 | . | TRBV6-5 | . | TGTGCCAGCAGTTACAATACTGGTAGGAACGAGCAGTACTTC | CASSYNTGRNEQYF
TRBJ2-5 | . | TRBV13 | few | TGTGCCAGCAGACGCACGGGGGTTGAGACCCAGTACTTC | CASRRTGVETQYF
TRBJ1-5 | TRBD1 | TRBV5-8 | few | TGTGCCAGCAGCTTGAACAGGGGATATAGCAATCAGCCCCAGCATTTT | CASSLNRGYSNQPQHF
TRBJ2-7 | . | TRBV27 | . | TGTGCCAGCAGTTTAGCAGGGGCCGCACGGTACGAGCAGTACTTC | CASSLAGAARYEQYF
TRBJ2-3 | . | TRBV25-1 | few | TGTGCCAGCAGTCGGACAACAACCAACACAGATACGCAGTATTTT | CASSRTTTNTDTQYF
TRBJ1-6 | . | TRBV4-2 | few | TGTGCCAGCAGCCCCTCGGATGGTAGGACCAGCTCCTATAATTCACCCCTCCACTTT | CASSPSDGRTSSYNSPLHF
TRBJ2-1 | TRBD2 | TRBV5-1 | few | TGCGCCAGCAGCGATCTAGCGGGGAATGAGCAGTTCTTC | CASSDLAGNEQFF
TRBJ2-5 | . | TRBV29-1 | few | TGCAGCGTTGCACCTCAGACAGGCCTACAAGAGACCCAGTACTTC | CSVAPQTGLQETQYF
TRBJ1-4 | . | TRBV14 | many | TGTGCCAGCAGCCCTCGTCCAGGGAGTGAAAAACTGTTTTTT | CASSPRPGSEKLFF
TRBJ2-3 | . | TRBV5-1 | . | TGCGCCAGCAGCCAACAGGGAACCAGCCGCCAAGCCCCCACAGATACGCAGTATTTT | CASSQQGTSRQAPTDTQYF
TRBJ1-1 | . | TRBV7-3 | few | TGTGCCAGCAGCTTGACTGACTGGAACACTGAAGCTTTCTTT | CASSLTDWNTEAFF
TRBJ2-3 | . | TRBV29-1 | few | TGCAGCGTCCATGGGGGCACAGATACGCAGTATTTT | CSVHGGTDTQYF
TRBJ1-2 | . | TRBV25-1 | . | TGTGCCAGCAGTCTAAAACGAGGAGGGTTTGGCTACACCTTC | CASSLKRGGFGYTF
TRBJ2-5 | . | TRBV28 | few | TGTGCCAGCACTAATCGGGAGACCCAGTACTTC | CASTNRETQYF
TRBJ1-4 | . | TRBV2 | few | TGTGCCAGCAGAACGACAGGAAAGAATGAAAAACTGTTTTTT | CASRTTGKNEKLFF
TRBJ2-7 | TRBD1 | TRBV9 | few | TGTGCCAGCAGTAAGACACAGGGGGCCGACGAGCAGTACTTC | CASSKTQGADEQYF
TRBJ2-3 | . | TRBV7-9 | few | TGTGCCAGCAGCCCGGACAGCCCAACCACAGATACGCAGTATTTT | CASSPDSPTTDTQYF
TRBJ2-7 | TRBD1 | TRBV5-1 | . | TGCGCCAGCAGCCTCGGACAGGCCTCCTACGAGCAGTACTTC | CASSLGQASYEQYF
TRBJ2-4 | TRBD1 | TRBV6-5 | few | TGTGCCAGCAGTGTACAGGGGGCGACCAAAAACATTCAGTACTTC | CASSVQGATKNIQYF
TRBJ2-1 | TRBD1 | TRBV4-2 | few | TGTGCCAGCAGCCGGGGGGACAGGAGTGATTCCTACAATGAGCAGTTCTTC | CASSRGDRSDSYNEQFF
TRBJ2-3 | . | TRBV14 | few | TGTGCCAGCAGCCAAGATCTTAGGGGCAGGGCGACAGATACGCAGTATTTT | CASSQDLRGRATDTQYF
TRBJ2-3 | . | TRBV6-6 | . | TGTGCCAGCAGGGTCAGCACAGATACGCAGTATTTT | CASRVSTDTQYF
TRBJ2-1 | . | TRBV7-9 | . | TGTGCCAGCAGCGGTGACTCCAAGCAGTTCTTC | CASSGDSKQFF
TRBJ1-2 | TRBD1 | TRBV4-3 | . | TGCGCCAGCAGCCAGAGGGGACAGGGGGGCTATGGCTACACCTTC | CASSQRGQGGYGYTF
TRBJ2-4 | TRBD1 | TRBV2 | many | TGTGCCAGCAGTGAGGGACAGGGATCTCAGTACTTC | CASSEGQGSQYF
TRBJ2-3 | . | TRBV21-1 | few | TGTGCCAGCAGCAAAAAGAGCCGAGATACGCAGTATTTT | CASSKKSRDTQYF
TRBJ1-3 | . | TRBV29-1 | . | TGCAGCGTTGCGGTCACGGGAAACACCATATATTTT | CSVAVTGNTIYF
TRBJ2-1 | . | TRBV7-6 | . | TGTGCCAGCAGCTTTTCTGGGGATGAGCAGTTCTTC | CASSFSGDEQFF
TRBJ2-7 | TRBD1 | TRBV18 | few | TGTGCCAGCTCACCGGCAGGGGGCCGCTTTGAAACCTACGAGCAGTACTTC | CASSPAGGRFETYEQYF
TRBJ1-4 | . | TRBV5-1 | few | TGCGCCAGCAGCTTGACGGCCGCAACTAATGAAAAACTGTTTTTT | CASSLTAATNEKLFF
TRBJ2-7 | TRBD2 | TRBV7-2 | . | TGTGCCAGCAGCTTAGGGCAGGGACTAACCTACGAGCAGTACTTC | CASSLGQGLTYEQYF
TRBJ1-6 | . | TRBV7-6 | . | TGTGCCAGCAGCTCATCCGCAAACTATAATTCACCCCTCCACTTT | CASSSSANYNSPLHF
TRBJ2-5 | . | TRBV5-1 | . | TGCGCCAGCAGCCCGGTAGGCCAGGGGGGGACCCAGTACTTC | CASSPVGQGGTQYF
TRBJ1-1 | TRBD1 | TRBV4-3 | few | TGCGCCAGCAGCCAAGAGGAACAGGGGGGCGGCACTGAAGCTTTCTTT | CASSQEEQGGGTEAFF
TRBJ2-5 | TRBD2 | TRBV5-1 | . | TGCGCCAGCAGCTTGGCGCCGGGACTAGCGGAAGGGGAGGGCCAGTACTTC | CASSLAPGLAEGEGQYF
TRBJ2-6 | . | TRBV5-6 | few | TGTGCCAGCAGCTTTATACAGGGTGGTGTATTTGGGGCCAACGTCCTGACTTTC | CASSFIQGGVFGANVLTF
TRBJ2-5 | TRBD2 | TRBV9 | . | TGTGCCAGCAGCGTAGGTCTAGCGGGAGGGGAGACCCAGTACTTC | CASSVGLAGGETQYF
TRBJ2-3 | . | TRBV7-7 | . | TGTGCCAGCAGCTTAAGGCAGCTTAGCACAGATACGCAGTATTTT | CASSLRQLSTDTQYF